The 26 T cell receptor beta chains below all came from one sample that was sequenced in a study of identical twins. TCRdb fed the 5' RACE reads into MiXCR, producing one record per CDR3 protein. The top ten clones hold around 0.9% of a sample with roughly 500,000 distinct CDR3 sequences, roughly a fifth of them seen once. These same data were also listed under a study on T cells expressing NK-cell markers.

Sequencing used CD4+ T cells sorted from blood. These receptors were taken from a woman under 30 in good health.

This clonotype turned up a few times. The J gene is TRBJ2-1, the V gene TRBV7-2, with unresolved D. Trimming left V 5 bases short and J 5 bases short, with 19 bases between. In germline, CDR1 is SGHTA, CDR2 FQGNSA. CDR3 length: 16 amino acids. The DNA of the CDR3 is TGTGCCAGCAGCCTTCCGATTAGGACCGAAAACAATGAGCAGTTCTTC. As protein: CASSLPIRTENNEQFF.

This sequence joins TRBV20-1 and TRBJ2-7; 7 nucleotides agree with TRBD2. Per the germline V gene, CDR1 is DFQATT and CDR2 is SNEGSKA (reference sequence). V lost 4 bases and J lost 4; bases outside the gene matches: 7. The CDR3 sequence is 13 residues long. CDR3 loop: CSATPSGAYEQYF. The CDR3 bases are TGCAGTGCTACCCCAAGCGGGGCTTACGAGCAGTACTTC.

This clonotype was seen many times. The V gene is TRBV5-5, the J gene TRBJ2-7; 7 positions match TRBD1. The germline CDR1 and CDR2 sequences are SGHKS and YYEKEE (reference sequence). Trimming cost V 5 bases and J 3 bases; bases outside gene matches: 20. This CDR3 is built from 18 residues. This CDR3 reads CASSTAPGTGTVNYEQYF. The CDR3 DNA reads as TGTGCCAGCAGTACAGCCCCCGGAACCGGGACAGTCAACTACGAGCAGTACTTC.

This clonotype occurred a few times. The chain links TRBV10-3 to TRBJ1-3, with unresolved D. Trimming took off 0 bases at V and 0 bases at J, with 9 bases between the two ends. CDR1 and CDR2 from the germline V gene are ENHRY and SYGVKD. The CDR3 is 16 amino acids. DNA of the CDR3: TGTGCCATCAGTGAGTCGAGGGCAGCCTCTGGAAACACCATATATTTT. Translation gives CAISESRAASGNTIYF.

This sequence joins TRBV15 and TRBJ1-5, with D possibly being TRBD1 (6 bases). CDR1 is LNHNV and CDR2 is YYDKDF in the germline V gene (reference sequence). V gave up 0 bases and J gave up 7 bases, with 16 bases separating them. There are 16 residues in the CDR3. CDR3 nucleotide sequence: TGTGCCACCAGCAGAGACGAAACACGTAGGGGGCAGCCCCAGCATTTT. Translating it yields CATSRDETRRGQPQHF.

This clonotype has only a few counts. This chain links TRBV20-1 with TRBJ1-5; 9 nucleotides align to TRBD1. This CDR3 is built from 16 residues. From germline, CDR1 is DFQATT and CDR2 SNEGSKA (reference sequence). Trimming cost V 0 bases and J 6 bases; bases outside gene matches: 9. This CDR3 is CSARDRRQGVAQPQHF. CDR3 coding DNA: TGCAGTGCTAGAGATAGGAGACAGGGGGTAGCTCAGCCCCAGCATTTT.

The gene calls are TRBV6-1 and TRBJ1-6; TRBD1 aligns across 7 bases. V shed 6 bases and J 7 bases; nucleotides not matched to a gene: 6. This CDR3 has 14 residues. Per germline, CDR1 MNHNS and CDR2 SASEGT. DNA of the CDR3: TGTGCCAGCAGCTCGACAGGGAGGAATTCACCCCTCCACTTT. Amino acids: CASSSTGRNSPLHF.

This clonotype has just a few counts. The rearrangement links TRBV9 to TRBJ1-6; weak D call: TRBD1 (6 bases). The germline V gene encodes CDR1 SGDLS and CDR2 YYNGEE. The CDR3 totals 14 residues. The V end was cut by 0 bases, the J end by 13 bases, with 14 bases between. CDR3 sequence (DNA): TGTGCCAGCAGCGTAGAGTTCAGGGGTGGTCCCCTCCACTTT. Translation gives CASSVEFRGGPLHF.

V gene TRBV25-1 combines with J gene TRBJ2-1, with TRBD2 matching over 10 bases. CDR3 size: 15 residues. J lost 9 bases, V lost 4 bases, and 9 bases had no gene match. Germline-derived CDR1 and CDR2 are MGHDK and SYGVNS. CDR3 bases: TGTGCCAGCAGTGGGGAGCGGGAGGGCCGGGGTGAGCAGTTCTTC. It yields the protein CASSGEREGRGEQFF.

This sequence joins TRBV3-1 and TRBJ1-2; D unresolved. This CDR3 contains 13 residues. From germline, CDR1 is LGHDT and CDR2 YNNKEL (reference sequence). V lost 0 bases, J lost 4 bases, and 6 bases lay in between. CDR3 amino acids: CASSQERVYGYTF. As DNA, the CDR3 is TGTGCCAGCAGCCAAGAGAGGGTCTATGGCTACACCTTC. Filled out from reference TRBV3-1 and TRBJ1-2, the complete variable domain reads DTAVSQTPKYLVTQMGNDKSIKCEQNLGHDTMYWYKQDSKKFLKIMFSYNNKELIINETVPNRFSPKSPDKAHLNLHINSLELGDSAVYFCASSQERVYGYTFGSGTRLTVV.

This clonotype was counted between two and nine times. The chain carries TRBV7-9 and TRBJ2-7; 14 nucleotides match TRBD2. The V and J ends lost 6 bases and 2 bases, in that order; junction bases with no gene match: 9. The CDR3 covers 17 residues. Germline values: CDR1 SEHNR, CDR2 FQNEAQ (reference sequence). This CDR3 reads CASSSGLAGEAPYEQYF. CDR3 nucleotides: TGTGCCAGCAGTTCGGGACTAGCGGGAGAGGCCCCCTACGAGCAGTACTTC.

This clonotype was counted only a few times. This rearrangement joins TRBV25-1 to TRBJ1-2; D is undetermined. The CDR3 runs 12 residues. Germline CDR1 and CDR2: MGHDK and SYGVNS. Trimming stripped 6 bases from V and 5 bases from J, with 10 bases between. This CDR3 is CASSFFAYGYTF. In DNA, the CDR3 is TGTGCCAGCAGCTTTTTTGCGTATGGCTACACCTTC.

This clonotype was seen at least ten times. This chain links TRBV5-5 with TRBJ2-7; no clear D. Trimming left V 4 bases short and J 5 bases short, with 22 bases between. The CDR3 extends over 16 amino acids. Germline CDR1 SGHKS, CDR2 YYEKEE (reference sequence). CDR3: CASSGHVGFLYNEQYF. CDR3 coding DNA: TGTGCCAGCAGCGGCCACGTGGGGTTTCTGTACAACGAGCAGTACTTC.

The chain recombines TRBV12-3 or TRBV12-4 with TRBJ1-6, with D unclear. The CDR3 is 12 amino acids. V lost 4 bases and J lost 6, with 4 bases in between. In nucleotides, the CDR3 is TGTGCCAGCAGTTATACTAATTCACCCCTCCACTTT. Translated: CASSYTNSPLHF.

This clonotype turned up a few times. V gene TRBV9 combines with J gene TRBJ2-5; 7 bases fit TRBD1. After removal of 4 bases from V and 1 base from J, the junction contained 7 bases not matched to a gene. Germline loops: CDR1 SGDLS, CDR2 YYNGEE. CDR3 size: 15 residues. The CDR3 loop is CASSPGTAFQETQYF. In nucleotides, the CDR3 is TGTGCCAGCAGCCCAGGGACAGCATTCCAAGAGACCCAGTACTTC. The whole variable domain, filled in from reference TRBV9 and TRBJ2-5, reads DSGVTQTPKHLITATGQRVTLRCSPRSGDLSVYWYQQSLDQGLQFLIQYYNGEERAKGNILERFSAQQFPDLHSELNLSSLELGDSALYFCASSPGTAFQETQYFGPGTRLLVL.

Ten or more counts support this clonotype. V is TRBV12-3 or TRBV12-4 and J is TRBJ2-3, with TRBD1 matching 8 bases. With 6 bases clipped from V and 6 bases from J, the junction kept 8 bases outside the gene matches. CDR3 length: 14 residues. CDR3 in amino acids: CASSQGQGTDTQYF. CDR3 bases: TGTGCCAGCAGCCAAGGACAGGGTACTGATACGCAGTATTTT.

This CDR3 is CASSYRGGGRNEQFF. DNA of the CDR3: TGTGCCAGCAGTTACAGGGGGGGAGGCAGGAATGAGCAGTTCTTC. The V call is TRBV12-3 or TRBV12-4, the J call TRBJ2-1, with D perhaps matching TRBD1 (8 bases). Trimming left V 4 bases short and J 7 bases short, with 17 bases between. CDR3 length equals 15 residues.

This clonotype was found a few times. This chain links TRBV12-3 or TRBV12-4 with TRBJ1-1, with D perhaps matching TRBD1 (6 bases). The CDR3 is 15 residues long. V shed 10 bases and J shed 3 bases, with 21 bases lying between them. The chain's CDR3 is CAISSRGAGDTEAFF. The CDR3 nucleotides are TGTGCCATTTCTTCCCGGGGGGCCGGGGACACTGAAGCTTTCTTT.

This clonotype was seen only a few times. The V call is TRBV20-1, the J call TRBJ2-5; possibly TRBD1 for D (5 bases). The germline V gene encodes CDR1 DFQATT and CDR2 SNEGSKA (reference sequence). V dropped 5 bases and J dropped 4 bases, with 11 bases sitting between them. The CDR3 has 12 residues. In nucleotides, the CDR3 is TGCAGTGCTGCACAAAGGGGAGAGACCCAGTACTTC. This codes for CSAAQRGETQYF.

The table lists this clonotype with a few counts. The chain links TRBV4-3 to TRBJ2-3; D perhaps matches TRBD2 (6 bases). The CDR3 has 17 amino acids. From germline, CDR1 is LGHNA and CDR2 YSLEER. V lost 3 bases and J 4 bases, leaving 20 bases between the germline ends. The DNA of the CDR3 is TGCGCCAGCAGCCAGGGGAGGCTAGCGACAAAGGCAGATACGCAGTATTTT. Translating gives CASSQGRLATKADTQYF.

CDR3 DNA sequence: TGCGCCAGCAGTGAGTCCCGAGGAAGCACTGAAGCTTTCTTT. Its translation is CASSESRGSTEAFF. This chain links TRBV10-1 with TRBJ1-1; D unresolved. This CDR3 is 14 amino acids long. V shed 0 bases and J shed 4 bases, with 9 bases lying between them. CDR1 WNHNN and CDR2 SYGVQD come from the germline V gene (reference sequence).

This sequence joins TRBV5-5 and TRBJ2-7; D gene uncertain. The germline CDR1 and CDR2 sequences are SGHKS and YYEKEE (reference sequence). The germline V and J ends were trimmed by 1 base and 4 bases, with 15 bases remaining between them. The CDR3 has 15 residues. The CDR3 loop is CASSLRHSMGYEQYF. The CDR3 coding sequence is TGTGCCAGCAGCTTGCGCCACTCAATGGGGTACGAGCAGTACTTC.

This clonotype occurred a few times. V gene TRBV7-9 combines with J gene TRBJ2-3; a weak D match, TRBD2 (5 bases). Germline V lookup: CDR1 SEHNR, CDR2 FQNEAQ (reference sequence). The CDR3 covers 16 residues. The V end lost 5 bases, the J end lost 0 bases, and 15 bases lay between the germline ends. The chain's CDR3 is CASSRRSGLSTDTQYF. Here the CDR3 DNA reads TGTGCCAGCAGCCGTCGCAGCGGTCTAAGCACAGATACGCAGTATTTT. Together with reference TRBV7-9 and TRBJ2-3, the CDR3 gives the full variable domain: DTGVSQNPRHKITKRGQNVTFRCDPISEHNRLYWYRQTLGQGPEFLTYFQNEAQLEKSRLLSDRFSAERPKGSFSTLEIQRTEQGDSAMYLCASSRRSGLSTDTQYFGPGTRLTVL.

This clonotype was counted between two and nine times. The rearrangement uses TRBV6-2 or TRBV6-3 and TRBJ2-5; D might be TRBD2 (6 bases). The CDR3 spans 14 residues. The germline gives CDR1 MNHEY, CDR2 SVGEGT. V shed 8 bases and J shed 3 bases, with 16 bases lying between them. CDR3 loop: CASRRGGEEETQYF. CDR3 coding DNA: TGTGCCAGCCGTCGAGGAGGGGAGGAAGAGACCCAGTACTTC.

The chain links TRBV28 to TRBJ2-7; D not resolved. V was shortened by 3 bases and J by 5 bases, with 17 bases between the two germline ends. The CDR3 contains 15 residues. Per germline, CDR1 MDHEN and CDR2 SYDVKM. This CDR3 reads CASSLGGRVPDEQYF. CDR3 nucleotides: TGTGCCAGCAGTTTGGGTGGACGGGTCCCCGACGAGCAGTACTTC. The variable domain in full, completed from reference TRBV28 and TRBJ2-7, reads DVKVTQSSRYLVKRTGEKVFLECVQDMDHENMFWYRQDPGLGLRLIYFSYDVKMKEKGDIPEGYSVSREKKERFSLILESASTNQTSMYLCASSLGGRVPDEQYFGPGTRLTVT.

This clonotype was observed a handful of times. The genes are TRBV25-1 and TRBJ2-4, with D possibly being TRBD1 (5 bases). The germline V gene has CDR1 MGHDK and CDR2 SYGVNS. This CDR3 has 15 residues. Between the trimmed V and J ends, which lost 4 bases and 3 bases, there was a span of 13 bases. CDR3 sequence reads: CASSAGHFNKNIQYF. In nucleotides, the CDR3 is TGTGCCAGCAGTGCCGGACACTTTAACAAAAACATTCAGTACTTC.